This TCR beta chain was identified during a study of blood T cell repertoires in COVID-19. The protocol was immunoSEQ multiplex PCR, while the TCRdb copy is restricted to in-frame clones and leaves out a portion. The repertoire consists of about 45,000 clones, with approximately 87% occurring once and the leading ten covering around 10%. The V and J ends lost 4 bases and 1 base respectively, with 13 bases between them. The germline gives CDR1 SNHLY, CDR2 FYNNEI. The CDR3 has 15 amino acids. The V call is TRBV2, the J call TRBJ1-1; a possible D gene is TRBD1 (5 bases). The source of this sequence is a human donor in a cohort sampled during active COVID-19. Sequenced material: peripheral blood. CDR3 nucleotide sequence: TGTGCCAGCAGTGGGTCAGGGCCCCAGAACACTGAAGCTTTCTTT. Translated, it gives CASSGSGPQNTEAFF.